These 21 T cell receptor beta chains came from one sample sequenced in a study of T-cell reconstitution after alpha-beta-depleted transplantation in children. It was with unique molecular identifiers that the TCRbeta library was prepared. MiXCR, run by TCRdb on the PCR reads, gives a single entry per CDR3 protein. The sample holds 330,000 or so distinct CDR3 sequences, roughly a tenth seen once. This sample comprised PBMCs, obtained before TCRalphabeta/CD19-depleted stem cell transplant. The receptors originated from a boy under two years old with acute myeloid leukemia, due to receive a stem cell transplant.

This clonotype has ten or more counts. This sequence joins TRBV5-5 and TRBJ2-7; D is ambiguous. Trimming pared 3 bases from V and 0 bases from J, leaving 10 bases between. Germline V gene lookup returns CDR1 SGHKS and CDR2 YYEKEE (reference sequence). The CDR3 is 14 amino acids. This CDR3 is CASSSSLGSYEQYF. DNA of the CDR3: TGTGCCAGCAGCTCCTCCCTGGGCTCCTACGAGCAGTACTTC.

This clonotype was picked up a small number of times. The chain joins TRBV4-3 to TRBJ2-6; 8 nucleotides align to TRBD1. The CDR3 totals 16 residues. CDR1 LGHNA and CDR2 YSLEER come from the germline V gene. V shed 7 bases and J 0 bases; nucleotides not matched to a gene: 5. CDR3 amino acids: CASTLTGGSGANVLTF. Here the CDR3 DNA reads TGCGCCAGCACGTTAACAGGGGGCTCTGGGGCCAACGTCCTGACTTTC.

This clonotype was observed at least ten times. The V and J genes are TRBV11-2 and TRBJ2-1, with TRBD2 matching 7 bases. The J segment lost 5 bases and the V segment lost 5 bases, leaving 9 bases of the junction unmatched. Germline CDR1 SGHAT, CDR2 FQNNGV. There are 15 residues in the CDR3. The CDR3 bases are TGTGCCAGCAGCGATTCGCTAGCGGTTAACAATGAGCAGTTCTTC. Protein product: CASSDSLAVNNEQFF.

CDR3 nucleotide sequence: TGTGCCAGCAGAACCGGGACAGAACAGCCCCAGCATTTT. It specifies CASRTGTEQPQHF. The chain employs TRBV28 and TRBJ1-5, with 7 bases fitting TRBD1. Unmatched junction bases numbered 6, after V lost 6 bases and J lost 7 bases. The CDR3 loop spans 13 amino acids. Per the germline V gene, CDR1 is MDHEN and CDR2 is SYDVKM.

This clonotype was observed a handful of times. This chain links TRBV7-2 with TRBJ2-7, with 8 nucleotides matching TRBD1. Germline loops: CDR1 SGHTA, CDR2 FQGNSA. The CDR3 has 16 residues. Trimming took 5 bases from V and 0 from J; bases not matched to a gene: 9. The CDR3 is CASSPGGRGSSYEQYF. The DNA of the CDR3 is TGTGCCAGCAGCCCAGGGGGCCGGGGGAGCTCCTACGAGCAGTACTTC. The variable domain in full, with the rest retrieved from reference TRBV7-2 and TRBJ2-7, is GAGVSQSPSNKVTEKGKDVELRCDPISGHTALYWYRQSLGQGLEFLIYFQGNSAPDKSGLPSDRFSAERTGGSVSTLTIQRTQQEDSAVYLCASSPGGRGSSYEQYFGPGTRLTVT.

This clonotype has only a few counts. The chain joins TRBV10-2 to TRBJ2-4; no reliable D call. The CDR3 extends over 16 amino acids. V was pared by 7 bases and J by 0 bases, with 16 bases between. In germline, CDR1 is WSHSY, CDR2 SAAADI. As DNA, the CDR3 is TGCGCCAGCACCGGGTTGGGTTCGTTAGCCAAAAACATTCAGTACTTC. Translation gives CASTGLGSLAKNIQYF.

This clonotype was counted a few times. The J gene is TRBJ2-6, the V gene TRBV5-1; D is unresolved. The CDR3 runs to 17 residues. The V end lost 1 base, the J end lost 4 bases, and 15 bases lay between the germline ends. The V gene's germline CDR1 is SGHRS and CDR2 YFSETQ. CDR3 bases: TGCGCCAGCAGCTTGCGCGTTTGGTTATCGGGGGCCAACGTCCTGACTTTC. Translation gives CASSLRVWLSGANVLTF.

This clonotype was detected ten times or more. The CDR3 loop reads CAPNPTGTSNQPQHF. CDR3 DNA: TGTGCCCCCAACCCCACAGGGACGAGCAATCAGCCCCAGCATTTT. The chain carries TRBV28 and TRBJ1-5; possible D gene TRBD1, 6 bases. The CDR3 spans 15 residues. Germline lookup yields CDR1 MDHEN and CDR2 SYDVKM. Trimming left V 11 bases short and J 1 base short, with 18 bases between.

In this sample, this clonotype turned up a few times. The V gene is TRBV11-2, the J gene TRBJ2-2; 8 bases fit TRBD1. Germline values: CDR1 SGHAT, CDR2 FQNNGV. With 1 base clipped from V and 6 bases from J, the junction kept 10 bases outside the gene matches. This CDR3 region has 17 residues. The CDR3 nucleotides are TGTGCCAGCAGCTTAGCCCGGACAGGGTCCGAGTCCGGGGAGCTGTTTTTT. Translated, it gives CASSLARTGSESGELFF.

This clonotype occurred many times. The chain combines TRBV20-1 with TRBJ1-2; 9 nucleotides align to TRBD1. The CDR3 consists of 14 residues. J was trimmed by 1 base and V by 6 bases; bases with no gene match: 6. CDR1 is DFQATT and CDR2 is SNEGSKA in the germline V gene (reference sequence). Here the CDR3 reads CSARGTGLNYGYTF. CDR3 in DNA: TGCAGTGCGCGCGGGACAGGGCTTAACTATGGCTACACCTTC.

This clonotype was counted ten times or more. The chain joins TRBV12-3 or TRBV12-4 to TRBJ2-5; D might be TRBD2 (6 bases). The CDR3 has 14 amino acids. V was shortened by 4 bases and J by 4 bases, with 13 bases between the two germline ends. CDR3 region: CASSSSGSGETQYF. The CDR3 DNA reads as TGTGCCAGCAGTTCTTCCGGGAGTGGAGAGACCCAGTACTTC.

V and J are TRBV5-1 and TRBJ2-7; 7 bases line up with TRBD1. J was trimmed by 5 bases and V by 3 bases; bases with no gene match: 11. In germline, CDR1 is SGHRS, CDR2 YFSETQ. The CDR3 totals 15 residues. CDR3 loop: CASSSLGTVLHEQYF. Here the CDR3 DNA reads TGCGCCAGCAGCTCCCTAGGGACAGTTCTGCACGAGCAGTACTTC.

A few counts support this clonotype. J is TRBJ2-7 and V is TRBV27, with D unclear. V lost 3 bases and J 7 bases, leaving 10 bases between the germline ends. This CDR3 is 12 amino acids long. CDR1 is MNHEY, CDR2 SMNVEV, per germline (reference sequence). The CDR3 loop reads CASSFAYEEQYF. CDR3 bases: TGTGCCAGCAGTTTCGCCTACGAAGAGCAGTACTTC.

This clonotype was detected many times. The V and J genes are TRBV12-3 or TRBV12-4 and TRBJ2-7, with a tentative D call TRBD1 (5 bases). Trimming removed 6 bases at V and 5 bases at J, with 20 bases between. CDR3 length equals 15 residues. CDR3 in DNA: TGTGCCAGCAGCCTAGGGTCAGGGTATATCCACGAGCAGTACTTC. Translating it yields CASSLGSGYIHEQYF.

This clonotype was picked up many times. This chain uses TRBV6-2 or TRBV6-3 with TRBJ2-2, with D tentatively TRBD1 (6 bases). The CDR3 spans 12 residues. CDR1 and CDR2 from the germline V gene are MNHEY and SVGEGT. V was shortened by 6 bases and J by 5 bases, with 7 bases between the two germline ends. CDR3 bases: TGTGCCAGCAGGGGGACAACCGGGGAGCTGTTTTTT. Amino acids: CASRGTTGELFF.

The chain links TRBV29-1 to TRBJ2-7; TRBD1 matches 8 bases. The CDR3 has 14 amino acids. From germline, CDR1 is SQVTM and CDR2 ANQGSEA. With V trimmed by 4 bases and J by 9 bases, 14 bases remained unmatched. The CDR3 bases are TGCAGCGTTGCCTGGGACAGGCCAACTACGAGGCAGTACTTC. Its translation: CSVAWDRPTTRQYF.

This clonotype has ten or more counts. The J gene is TRBJ2-5, the V gene TRBV12-3 or TRBV12-4; the D is unclear. V was pared by 4 bases and J by 7 bases, with 7 bases between. The CDR3 length is 11 residues. In DNA form, the CDR3 reads TGTGCCAGCAGTTACAGACGGACCCAGTACTTC. It specifies CASSYRRTQYF.

This clonotype was recorded at least ten times. The rearrangement links TRBV15 to TRBJ1-1; no reliable D call. There are 15 residues in the CDR3. The V end lost 1 base, the J end lost 0 bases, and 9 bases lay between the germline ends. Germline assignment: CDR1 LNHNV and CDR2 YYDKDF (reference sequence). The CDR3, as DNA: TGTGCCACCAGCAGAGTTCACGTCATGAACACTGAAGCTTTCTTT. Its translation: CATSRVHVMNTEAFF.

This clonotype was counted at least ten times. This chain links TRBV5-1 with TRBJ2-3; D is possibly TRBD2 (6 bases). V was shortened by 2 bases and J by 5 bases, with 21 bases between the two germline ends. The CDR3 runs to 17 residues. Germline loops: CDR1 SGHRS, CDR2 YFSETQ. CDR3 region: CASSFRSYPGLQDTQYF. The CDR3 region has the DNA TGCGCCAGCAGCTTCCGATCCTATCCGGGACTCCAAGATACGCAGTATTTT.

The sample holds many counts of this clonotype. This chain uses TRBV4-2 with TRBJ2-6, with D unresolved. The CDR3 consists of 16 residues. V lost 2 bases and J lost 0, with 8 bases in between. Germline V gene sequence: CDR1 LGHNA, CDR2 YNFKEQ. CDR3 sequence: CASSQPTISGANVLTF. The CDR3 nucleotides are TGTGCCAGCAGCCAACCCACCATCTCTGGGGCCAACGTCCTGACTTTC.

Many counts were recorded for this clonotype. The rearrangement uses TRBV7-8 and TRBJ2-1; 12 positions agree with TRBD2. With 6 bases clipped from V and 6 bases from J, the junction kept 0 bases outside the gene matches. CDR1 and CDR2 (germline): SGHVS, FQNEAQ. The CDR3 loop spans 13 amino acids. This CDR3 is CASRTSGSNEQFF. The CDR3 DNA reads TGTGCCAGCAGGACTAGCGGGAGCAATGAGCAGTTCTTC.